This entry describes one T cell receptor (beta chain). What it binds is unknown. This sample stems from a study of shared clonotypes between healthy human individuals. Notes on the study in general: Rarefaction exposed incomplete sorted-subset sequencing despite large depth.

The naive CD8 fraction comprised CD45RO-negative cells positively selected for CCR7 and excluded terminally differentiated effector memory CD45RA+ cells. Germline V lookup: CDR1 MGHRA, CDR2 YSYEKL. The CDR3 has 16 residues. V lost 0 bases, J lost 4 bases, and 16 bases lay in between. In the authors' methods: With immunoSEQ giving junction-only sequences and no quality scores, filtering differed. Produced via immunoSEQ multiplex PCR; TCRdb's table is partial and in-frame only. V and J calls plus clone size are reproduced from that table; the DNA served to infer D and trimming. The table lists 700,000 to 950,000 clones, 96% of them singletons.

Input material: naive CD8+ T cells sorted from blood. This receptor was obtained from a man aged 25 to 40 in good health. The chain carries TRBV4-1 and TRBJ2-7, with D unresolved. The CDR3 nucleotides read TGCGCCAGCAGCCAAGATCCGAAGTCTCCGTCGTACGAGCAGTACTTC. It codes for CASSQDPKSPSYEQYF.